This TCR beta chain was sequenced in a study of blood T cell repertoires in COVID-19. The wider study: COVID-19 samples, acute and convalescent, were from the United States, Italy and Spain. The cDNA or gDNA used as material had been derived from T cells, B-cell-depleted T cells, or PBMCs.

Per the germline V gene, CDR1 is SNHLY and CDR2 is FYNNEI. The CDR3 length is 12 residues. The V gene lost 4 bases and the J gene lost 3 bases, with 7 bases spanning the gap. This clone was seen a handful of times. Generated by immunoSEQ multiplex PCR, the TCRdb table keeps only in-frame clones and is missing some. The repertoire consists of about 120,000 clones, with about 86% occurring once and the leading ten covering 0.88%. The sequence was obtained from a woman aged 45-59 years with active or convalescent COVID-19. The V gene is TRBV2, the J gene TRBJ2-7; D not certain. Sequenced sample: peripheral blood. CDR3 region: CASSVSRYEQYF. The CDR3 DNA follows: TGTGCCAGCAGTGTATCTCGCTACGAGCAGTACTTC.